One and the same sample provided the 6 T cell receptor beta chains below, sequenced in a study of response to subunit inactivated influenza vaccine. TCRdb redid the calling of the RT-PCR reads with MiXCR, one entry per CDR3 protein. The data contain 550,000 to 650,000 distinct CDR3 sequences, about 12% of them singletons. The sample consisted of PBMCs from blood, taken on the day of vaccination. The receptors were sampled from a man aged 45-60 years who received an inactivated influenza vaccine.

This clonotype was seen only a few times. This chain joins TRBV6-1 and TRBJ2-1; D possibly uses TRBD1 or TRBD2 (6 bases each). Germline V gene sequence: CDR1 MNHNS, CDR2 SASEGT. The CDR3 loop spans 18 amino acids. V gave up 8 bases and J gave up 2 bases, with 25 bases separating them. The CDR3 spells CASGGGSGRLGAYNEQFF. For the CDR3, the DNA is TGTGCCAGCGGAGGGGGTAGCGGACGCCTGGGGGCCTACAATGAGCAGTTCTTC.

The V gene is TRBV4-2, the J gene TRBJ1-4; TRBD1 aligns across 7 bases. The CDR3 consists of 15 residues. The germline gives CDR1 LGHNA, CDR2 YNFKEQ. The trim removed 1 base at V and 6 bases at J, leaving 5 bases unmatched. The CDR3 here is CASSQAGQWDEKLFF. In nucleotides, the CDR3 is TGTGCCAGCAGCCAAGCGGGACAGTGGGATGAAAAACTGTTTTTT.

In its sample, this clonotype was seen a few times. V is TRBV20-1 and J is TRBJ2-7, with a possible D match to TRBD1 (5 bases). The CDR3 is made up of 13 amino acids. CDR1 and CDR2 (germline): DFQATT, SNEGSKA (reference sequence). The V end lost 6 bases, the J end lost 4 bases, and 16 bases lay between the germline ends. In nucleotides, the CDR3 is TGCAGTGCCGACATCAGGGTTGATTACGAGCAGTACTTC. This encodes CSADIRVDYEQYF.

The chain has TRBV7-3 and TRBJ2-2, with D possibly TRBD2 on 5 matching bases. This CDR3 is built from 16 residues. The V gene lost 2 bases and the J gene lost 2 bases, with 12 bases spanning the gap. Germline V gene lookup returns CDR1 SGHTA and CDR2 FQGTGA. The CDR3: CASSLSGSVNTGELFF. DNA of the CDR3: TGTGCCAGCAGCTTATCTGGTAGCGTAAACACCGGGGAGCTGTTTTTT.

This clonotype turned up a few times. Because the CDR3's place on the DNA is in doubt, the DNA is left out and the CDR3 is given as listed by TCRdb. J is TRBJ1-5 and V is TRBV12-3 or TRBV12-4; the table's D gene call, TRBD1, was not cross checked with the DNA. Including both end residues, the CDR3 is 14 amino acids long. The CDR3 spells CASSFGPGYQPQHF.

The chain has TRBV9 and TRBJ1-3; D may be TRBD1 (5 bases). Germline V gene sequence: CDR1 SGDLS, CDR2 YYNGEE. Trimming removed 4 bases from V and 4 bases from J, with 12 bases in between. CDR3 length: 14 amino acids. The chain's CDR3 is CASSPATGGNTIYF. In nucleotides, the CDR3 is TGTGCCAGCAGCCCAGCCACAGGCGGAAACACCATATATTTT. The full variable domain, with the rest looked up from reference TRBV9 and TRBJ1-3, is DSGVTQTPKHLITATGQRVTLRCSPRSGDLSVYWYQQSLDQGLQFLIQYYNGEERAKGNILERFSAQQFPDLHSELNLSSLELGDSALYFCASSPATGGNTIYFGEGSWLTVV.